A selection of T cell receptor beta chains follows, all from one sample in a study of T cells expressing NK-cell markers. TCRdb re-called the 5' RACE reads and catalogs CDR3 proteins one per entry, DNA excluded. The sample yields about half a million distinct CDR3 sequences, of which the top ten take up more than 1.4%. What was sequenced was blood T cells: a sorted CD56 or NKG2C T cell subset, CD4+ or CD8+ T cells, or bulk PBMC T cells (not recorded which). The source is a woman aged 45 to 65 in good health. Each CDR3 is given with its conserved first and last residue.

J gene | V gene | CDR3 protein
TRBJ1-1 | TRBV4-2 | CASSHPEGANTEAFF
TRBJ2-1 | TRBV29-1 | CSVPKAGVGGGEFF
TRBJ1-5 | TRBV21-1 | CAKRQLLRSNQPQHF
TRBJ2-3 | TRBV5-1 | CASSSGLAPSTDTQYF
TRBJ2-7 | TRBV10-3 | CAISESIGTQRIYEQYF
TRBJ2-1 | TRBV5-1 | CASSLAGVGNNEQFF
TRBJ2-1 | TRBV30 | CAWSVGHRDVSNEQFF
TRBJ2-1 | TRBV21-1 | CASSKVGPPGFHSPYNEQFF
TRBJ2-2 | TRBV4-1 | CASSQGGDRFDGELFF
TRBJ2-1 | TRBV19 | CASGGLSYNEQFF
TRBJ2-1 | TRBV10-3 | CAISGFGNEQFF
TRBJ2-2 | TRBV6-5 | CASSLDRVATTGELFF
TRBJ2-3 | TRBV24-1 | CATSDPRQNTDTQYF
TRBJ1-6 | TRBV3-1 | CASSHATGGSYNSPLHF
TRBJ2-3 | TRBV20-1 | CSASISGSADTQYF
TRBJ2-1 | TRBV3-1 | CASSQGATSVHEQFF
TRBJ1-2 | TRBV12-3/TRBV12-4 | CASSIRQFPNYGYTF
TRBJ1-1 | TRBV12-3/TRBV12-4 | CASSGGTPRGTEAFF
TRBJ2-4 | TRBV20-1 | CSAPGPVAKNIQYF
TRBJ1-4 | TRBV12-3/TRBV12-4 | CASSLGQAYEKLFF
TRBJ1-6 | TRBV28 | CASNDWPNSPLHF
TRBJ2-2 | TRBV29-1 | CSVGTGGGIGELFF
TRBJ1-1 | TRBV7-9 | CASRKGGENTEAFF
TRBJ2-7 | TRBV4-1 | CASSQESRGSYEQYF
TRBJ1-5 | TRBV28 | CASSLTPAQQPQHF
TRBJ2-5 | TRBV7-8 | CASSSGSQETQYF
TRBJ2-1 | TRBV7-2 | CASSPDRIYNEQFF
TRBJ1-4 | TRBV7-9 | CASSLSPIWTVATNEKLFF
TRBJ2-5 | TRBV6-5 | CASSYSIRGSQETQYF
TRBJ2-5 | TRBV2 | CASSPSGSEETQYF
TRBJ2-1 | TRBV5-1 | CASSFLVVAGVGDEQFF
TRBJ2-1 | TRBV6-4 | CASSDSLGIEQFF
TRBJ2-1 | TRBV7-9 | CASSPLSGNSYNEQFF
TRBJ2-2 | TRBV29-1 | CSVAVGHRGGTGELFF
TRBJ2-3 | TRBV20-1 | CSANRLAGANTDTQYF
TRBJ2-7 | TRBV5-4 | CASSDVGAAEQYF
TRBJ2-7 | TRBV20-1 | CSARVIGLTYEQYF
TRBJ1-2 | TRBV5-1 | CASSLSGQGEGYTF
TRBJ2-1 | TRBV4-2 | CASSQRGTSGSYNEQFF
TRBJ2-3 | TRBV20-1 | CSARGSGQTQYF
TRBJ2-1 | TRBV4-2 | CASSQDPPGLAGFYNEQFF
TRBJ1-1 | TRBV29-1 | CSVGGQVDISFF
TRBJ2-2 | TRBV12-3/TRBV12-4 | CASSPDRNTGELFF
TRBJ2-1 | TRBV12-3/TRBV12-4 | CATAQFNEQFF
TRBJ1-5 | TRBV24-1 | CATSDSGTGEQPQHF
TRBJ2-1 | TRBV11-1 | CASSLKARSPNEQFF
TRBJ2-5 | TRBV7-2 | CASSSNGYLQETQYF
TRBJ1-5 | TRBV30 | CAWSVSRGIGNQPQHF
TRBJ2-2 | TRBV6-1 | CASIGRANTGELFF
TRBJ1-1 | TRBV6-4 | CASSGRSGTEAFF
TRBJ2-4 | TRBV10-3 | CAISESVQGLQYF
TRBJ2-3 | TRBV28 | CASRSGGVVHVTQYF
TRBJ2-1 | TRBV6-1 | CASSEAGPINEQFF
TRBJ1-1 | TRBV20-1 | CSASSGRGEQEAFF